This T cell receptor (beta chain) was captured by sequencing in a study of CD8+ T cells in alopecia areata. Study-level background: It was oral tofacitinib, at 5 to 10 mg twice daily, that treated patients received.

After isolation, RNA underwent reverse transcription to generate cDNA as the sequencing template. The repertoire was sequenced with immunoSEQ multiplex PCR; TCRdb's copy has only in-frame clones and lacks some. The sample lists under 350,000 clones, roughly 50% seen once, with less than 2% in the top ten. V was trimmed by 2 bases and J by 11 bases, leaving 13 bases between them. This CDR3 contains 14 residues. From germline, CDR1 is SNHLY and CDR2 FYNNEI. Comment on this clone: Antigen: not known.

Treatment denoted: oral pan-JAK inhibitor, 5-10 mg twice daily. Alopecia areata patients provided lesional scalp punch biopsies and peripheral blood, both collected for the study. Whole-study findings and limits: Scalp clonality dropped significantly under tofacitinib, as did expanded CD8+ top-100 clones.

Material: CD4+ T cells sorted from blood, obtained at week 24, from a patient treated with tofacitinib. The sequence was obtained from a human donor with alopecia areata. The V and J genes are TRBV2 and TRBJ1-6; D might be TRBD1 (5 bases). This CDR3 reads CASSETGPRAPLHF. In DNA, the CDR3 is TGTGCCAGCAGTGAAACCGGGCCCAGGGCACCCCTCCACTTT.